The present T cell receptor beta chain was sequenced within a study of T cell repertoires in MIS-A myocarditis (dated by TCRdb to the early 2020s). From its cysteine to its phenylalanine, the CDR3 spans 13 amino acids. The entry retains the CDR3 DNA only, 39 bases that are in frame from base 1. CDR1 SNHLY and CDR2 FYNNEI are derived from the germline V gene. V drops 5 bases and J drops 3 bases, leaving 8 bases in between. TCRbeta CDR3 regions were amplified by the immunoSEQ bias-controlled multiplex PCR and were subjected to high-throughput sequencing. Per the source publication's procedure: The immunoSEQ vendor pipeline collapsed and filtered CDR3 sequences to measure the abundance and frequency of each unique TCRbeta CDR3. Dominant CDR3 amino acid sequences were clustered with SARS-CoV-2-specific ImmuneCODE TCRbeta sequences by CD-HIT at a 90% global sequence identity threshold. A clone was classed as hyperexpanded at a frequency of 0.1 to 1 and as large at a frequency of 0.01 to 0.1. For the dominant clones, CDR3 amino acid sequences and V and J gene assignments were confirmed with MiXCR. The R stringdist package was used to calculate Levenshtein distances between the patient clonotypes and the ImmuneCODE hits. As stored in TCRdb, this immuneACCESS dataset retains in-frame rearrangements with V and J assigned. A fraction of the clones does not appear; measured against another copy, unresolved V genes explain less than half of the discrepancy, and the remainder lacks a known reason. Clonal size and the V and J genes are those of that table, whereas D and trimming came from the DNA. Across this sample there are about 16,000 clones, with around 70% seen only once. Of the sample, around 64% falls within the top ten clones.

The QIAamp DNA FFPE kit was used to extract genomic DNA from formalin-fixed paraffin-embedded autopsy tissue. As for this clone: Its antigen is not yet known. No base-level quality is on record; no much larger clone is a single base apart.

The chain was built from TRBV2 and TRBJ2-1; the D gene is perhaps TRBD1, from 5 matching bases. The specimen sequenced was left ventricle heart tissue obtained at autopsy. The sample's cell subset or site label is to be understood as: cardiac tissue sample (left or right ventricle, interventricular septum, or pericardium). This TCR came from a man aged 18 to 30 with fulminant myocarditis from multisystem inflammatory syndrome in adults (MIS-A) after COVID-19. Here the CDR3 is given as CASSKGLYNEQFF. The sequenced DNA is TGTGCCAGCAGTAAGGGGCTCTACAATGAGCAGTTCTTC.